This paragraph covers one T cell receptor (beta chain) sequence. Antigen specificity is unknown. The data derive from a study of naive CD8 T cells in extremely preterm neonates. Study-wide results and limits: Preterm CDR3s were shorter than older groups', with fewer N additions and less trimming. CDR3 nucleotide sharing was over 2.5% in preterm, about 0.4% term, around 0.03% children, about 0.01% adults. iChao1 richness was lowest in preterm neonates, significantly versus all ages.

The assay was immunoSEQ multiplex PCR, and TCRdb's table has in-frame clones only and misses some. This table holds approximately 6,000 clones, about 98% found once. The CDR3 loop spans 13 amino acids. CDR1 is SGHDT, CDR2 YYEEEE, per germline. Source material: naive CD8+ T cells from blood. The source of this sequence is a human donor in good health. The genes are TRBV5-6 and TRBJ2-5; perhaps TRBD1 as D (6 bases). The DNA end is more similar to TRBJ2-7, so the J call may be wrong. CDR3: CASSPDSSYEQYF. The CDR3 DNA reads TGTGCCAGCAGCCCGGACAGTTCCTACGAGCAGTACTTC.